The clone carrying this TCR gamma chain appeared a few times. Its antigen is currently unknown. TCRdb's entry gives the protein of a much larger clone, which mismatches this DNA's translation at residue 4, likely from a read error; the protein reported here is translated from the DNA. TCRdb redid the clone calls on the RT-PCR reads with CATT. The sample carries approximately 170 gamma-chain clones, about 6% recorded once. The CDR3 covers 14 residues. Germline CDR1 is GITISATS and CDR2 is ISYDGTV (reference sequence). The source of the sample is a study of gammadelta T cells in human blood. Study-level results: Polyclonal expansion of innate γδ T cells after birth appeared microbially driven.

V usage is TRGV9 and J usage is TRGJ1 or TRGJ2. The source is a human donor. The material sequenced was non-Vgamma9Vdelta2 gamma-delta T cells from infant blood. The CDR3 is CALLEIARYYKKLF. Written as DNA, the CDR3 is TGTGCCTTGTTGGAGATCGCCCGTTATTATAAGAAACTCTTT.